Below, 21 T cell receptor beta chains from the same sample are listed, as sequenced in a study of technical replicates of blood from several donors. Measured with immunoSEQ multiplex PCR; TCRdb has only the in-frame clones, and not every one. Among 75,000 to 95,000 clones listed, approximately 90% were seen once. Material for sequencing was T cells isolated from PBMCs. The origin of the receptors is a human donor in good health.

This clone was found a few times. The V and J genes are TRBV6-1 and TRBJ1-1; 7 nucleotides match TRBD1. V lost 1 base, J lost 1 base, and 3 bases stayed unmatched. Per the germline V gene, CDR1 is MNHNS and CDR2 is SASEGT. This CDR3 comprises 15 residues. The CDR3: CASSEDTGENTEAFF. CDR3 DNA: TGTGCCAGCAGTGAAGATACAGGGGAGAACACTGAAGCTTTCTTT.

The chain carries TRBV5-1 and TRBJ1-2; 7 nucleotides match TRBD1. CDR1 is SGHRS and CDR2 is YFSETQ in the germline V gene. This CDR3 is 14 amino acids long. V was clipped by 0 bases and J by 10 bases; unmatched bases: 9. CDR3 residues: CASSLEGAGRDYTF. CDR3 sequence (DNA): TGCGCCAGCAGCTTGGAGGGGGCAGGGCGGGACTACACCTTC.

This sequence joins TRBV29-1 and TRBJ1-2; the D gene is possibly TRBD1 (6 bases). The ends were cut back, 7 bases at V and 5 bases at J, with 14 bases in the middle. CDR1 SQVTM and CDR2 ANQGSEA come from the germline V gene. The CDR3 contains 12 residues. The CDR3 sequence is CSAATTGYGYTF. The CDR3 bases are TGCAGCGCCGCGACGACAGGTTATGGCTACACCTTC.

The J gene is TRBJ1-4, the V gene TRBV5-1; no reliable D call. Germline values: CDR1 SGHRS, CDR2 YFSETQ. The CDR3 sequence is 14 residues long. V lost 4 bases to trimming and J lost 2 bases, with 9 bases between them. The chain's CDR3 is CASSSGPTNEKLFF. The CDR3 bases are TGCGCCAGCAGCAGCGGGCCTACTAATGAAAAACTGTTTTTT.

The rearrangement links TRBV5-8 to TRBJ2-2, with D unresolved. CDR3 length equals 14 residues. Germline CDR1 is SGHTS and CDR2 is YDEGEE. Trimming removed 7 bases at V and 0 bases at J, with 10 bases between. CDR3 in DNA: TGTGCCAGCTGGCCCAAAGCGAACACCGGGGAGCTGTTTTTT. It codes for CASWPKANTGELFF.

The chain combines TRBV5-1 with TRBJ1-2; 9 nucleotides agree with TRBD1. Trimming at V came to 9 bases and at J to 6 bases, leaving 6 bases not matched to a gene. CDR3 length: 12 amino acids. Germline V lookup: CDR1 SGHRS, CDR2 YFSETQ. CDR3 sequence reads: CANSRDRDGYTF. In DNA form, the CDR3 reads TGCGCCAACTCCCGGGACAGGGATGGCTACACCTTC.

CDR3 loop: CASSPVAVPNEQFF. DNA of the CDR3: TGTGCCAGTAGTCCCGTAGCGGTCCCGAATGAGCAGTTCTTC. This chain links TRBV19 with TRBJ2-1; possibly TRBD2 for D (6 bases). The CDR3 loop spans 14 amino acids. The V gene lost 5 bases and the J gene lost 7 bases, with 15 bases spanning the gap. CDR1 is LNHDA, CDR2 SQIVND, per germline (reference sequence).

The J gene is TRBJ1-2, the V gene TRBV5-4; the match to TRBD1 covers 7 bases. CDR3 length: 13 amino acids. Trimming cost V 4 bases and J 2 bases; bases outside gene matches: 2. Germline V gene lookup returns CDR1 SGHNT and CDR2 YYREEE (reference sequence). As DNA, the CDR3 is TGTGCCAGCAGCGTGGGACAGAACTATGGCTACACCTTC. Protein sequence: CASSVGQNYGYTF. The full variable domain, completed using reference TRBV5-4 and TRBJ1-2, is ETGVTQSPTHLIKTRGQQVTLRCSSQSGHNTVSWYQQALGQGPQFIFQYYREEENGRGNFPPRFSGLQFPNYSSELNVNALELDDSALYLCASSVGQNYGYTFGSGTRLTVV.

The V and J genes are TRBV28 and TRBJ2-2; perhaps TRBD1 as D (5 bases). The V end was cut by 7 bases, the J end by 1 base, with 10 bases between. Germline-derived CDR1 and CDR2 are MDHEN and SYDVKM. This CDR3 has 14 amino acids. The CDR3 loop is CASIDGQNTGELFF. In nucleotides, the CDR3 is TGTGCCAGCATCGACGGACAGAACACCGGGGAGCTGTTTTTT. The whole variable domain, filled in from reference TRBV28 and TRBJ2-2, reads DVKVTQSSRYLVKRTGEKVFLECVQDMDHENMFWYRQDPGLGLRLIYFSYDVKMKEKGDIPEGYSVSREKKERFSLILESASTNQTSMYLCASIDGQNTGELFFGEGSRLTVL.

The V and J genes are TRBV6-1 and TRBJ2-1; D perhaps matches TRBD2 (5 bases). The germline V and J ends were trimmed by 4 bases and 0 bases, with 10 bases remaining between them. The CDR3 spans 15 residues. CDR1 is MNHNS, CDR2 SASEGT, per germline. The CDR3 coding sequence is TGTGCCAGCAGTGTTGAGCGGAGCTCCTACAATGAGCAGTTCTTC. It codes for CASSVERSSYNEQFF.

The gene calls are TRBV5-1 and TRBJ2-7; the match to TRBD2 covers 8 bases. This CDR3 has 15 residues. Germline V gene sequence: CDR1 SGHRS, CDR2 YFSETQ. J was trimmed by 3 bases and V by 2 bases; bases with no gene match: 7. The CDR3 DNA is TGCGCCAGCAGCTTCTTAGCGGGAAGTCTCTACGAGCAGTACTTC. Its protein product is CASSFLAGSLYEQYF.

The rearrangement joins TRBV18 to TRBJ1-4, with 7 bases that match TRBD1. The germline V gene has CDR1 KGHSH and CDR2 LQKENI. V lost 3 bases and J lost 8; bases outside the gene matches: 6. This CDR3 is 14 amino acids long. The CDR3 nucleotides read TGTGCCAGCTCACCGGGCAGGGGGGACGAAAAACTGTTTTTT. Translating gives CASSPGRGDEKLFF.

V is TRBV28 and J is TRBJ2-7; D not resolved. Germline-derived CDR1 and CDR2 are MDHEN and SYDVKM. The V and J ends lost 2 bases and 2 bases respectively, with 4 bases between them. This CDR3 is 12 amino acids long. The DNA for the CDR3 is TGTGCCAGCAGTTTAGGAGCCTACGAGCAGTACTTC. Its protein product is CASSLGAYEQYF. Filled out from reference TRBV28 and TRBJ2-7, the complete variable domain reads DVKVTQSSRYLVKRTGEKVFLECVQDMDHENMFWYRQDPGLGLRLIYFSYDVKMKEKGDIPEGYSVSREKKERFSLILESASTNQTSMYLCASSLGAYEQYFGPGTRLTVT.

The chain is built from TRBV18 and TRBJ1-2; the match to TRBD1 covers 8 bases. CDR1 is KGHSH, CDR2 LQKENI, per germline. After removal of 6 bases from V and 1 base from J, the junction contained 1 base not matched to a gene. CDR3 length equals 13 residues. The CDR3 DNA sequence: TGTGCCAGCTCCGGACAGGGTAACTATGGCTACACCTTC. It is translated as CASSGQGNYGYTF.

In its sample, this clone was seen once. The chain has TRBV5-5 and TRBJ1-1; the D gene is possibly TRBD1 (5 bases). Per germline, CDR1 SGHKS and CDR2 YYEKEE (reference sequence). The CDR3 has 16 amino acids. V lost 1 base, J lost 1 base, and 14 bases lay in between. CDR3 in DNA: TGTGCCAGCAGCTTGCTCCCGGGAGGGGCGAACACTGAAGCTTTCTTT. As protein: CASSLLPGGANTEAFF.

The chain carries TRBV15 and TRBJ2-2; 11 bases match TRBD2. V lost 3 bases and J lost 1; bases outside the gene matches: 13. In germline, CDR1 is LNHNV, CDR2 YYDKDF (reference sequence). The CDR3 sequence is 20 residues long. CDR3 region: CATSSPEATSGSQNTGELFF. The CDR3 nucleotides are TGTGCCACCAGCAGCCCGGAGGCCACTAGCGGGAGCCAGAACACCGGGGAGCTGTTTTTT.

On this clone itself: Other DNA sequences within the sample encode an identical CDR3. The V gene is TRBV6-5, the J gene TRBJ1-1, with D maybe TRBD1 (5 bases). There are 14 residues in the CDR3. With 1 base removed from V and 4 bases from J, the gap between germline ends came to 10 bases. Germline CDR1 and CDR2: MNHEY and SVGAGI. The CDR3 sequence: CASSYYSGITEAFF. The CDR3 DNA reads as TGTGCCAGCAGTTACTATTCAGGGATCACTGAAGCTTTCTTT.

The chain couples TRBV5-1 to TRBJ1-3; D call uncertain. This CDR3 comprises 14 residues. Trimming took off 0 bases at V and 4 bases at J, with 8 bases between the two ends. CDR1 is SGHRS and CDR2 is YFSETQ in the germline V gene. The CDR3 coding sequence is TGCGCCAGCAGCTTGGATTGGCGGGGAAACACCATATATTTT. The encoded protein is CASSLDWRGNTIYF.

This sequence joins TRBV5-1 and TRBJ2-4, with TRBD1 matching 11 bases. Germline CDR1 and CDR2: SGHRS and YFSETQ. The CDR3 sequence is 14 residues long. The J segment lost 6 bases and the V segment lost 4 bases, leaving 3 bases of the junction unmatched. In DNA, the CDR3 is TGCGCCAGCAGCGGCGGGACAGGGGGAAACATTCAGTACTTC. It specifies CASSGGTGGNIQYF.

V gene TRBV4-1 combines with J gene TRBJ2-7, with 9 bases aligning to TRBD1. Germline V CDR1 and CDR2: MGHRA, YSYEKL. The J segment lost 0 bases and the V segment lost 3 bases, leaving 15 bases of the junction unmatched. CDR3 length equals 19 residues. CDR3 DNA sequence: TGCGCCAGCAGCCACTTGGGACAGGGCCCCTCCTTTCGCTCCTACGAGCAGTACTTC. This gives the protein CASSHLGQGPSFRSYEQYF.

CDR3 DNA sequence: TGTGCCAGCAGCTTACAGGGGCATCAGCCCCAGCATTTT. Protein sequence: CASSLQGHQPQHF. This chain uses TRBV11-2 with TRBJ1-5, with D possibly TRBD1 on 6 matching bases. The V gene lost 2 bases and the J gene lost 5 bases, with 7 bases spanning the gap. The CDR3 is made up of 13 amino acids. CDR1 is SGHAT and CDR2 is FQNNGV in the germline V gene.